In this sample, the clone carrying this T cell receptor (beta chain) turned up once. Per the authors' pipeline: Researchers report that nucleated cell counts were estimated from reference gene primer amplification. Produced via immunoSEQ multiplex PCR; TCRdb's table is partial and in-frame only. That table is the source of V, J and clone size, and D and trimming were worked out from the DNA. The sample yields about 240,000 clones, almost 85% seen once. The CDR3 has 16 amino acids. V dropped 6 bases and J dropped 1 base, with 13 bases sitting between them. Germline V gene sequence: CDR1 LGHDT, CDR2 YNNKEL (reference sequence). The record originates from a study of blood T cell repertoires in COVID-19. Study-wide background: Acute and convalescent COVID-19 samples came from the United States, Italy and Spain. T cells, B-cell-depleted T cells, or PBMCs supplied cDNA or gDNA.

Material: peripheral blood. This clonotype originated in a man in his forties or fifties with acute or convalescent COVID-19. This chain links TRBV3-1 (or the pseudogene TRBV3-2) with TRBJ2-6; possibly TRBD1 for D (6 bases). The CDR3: CASSTGRSSGANVLTF. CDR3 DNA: TGTGCCAGCAGTACAGGGAGAAGTTCTGGGGCCAACGTCCTGACTTTC.